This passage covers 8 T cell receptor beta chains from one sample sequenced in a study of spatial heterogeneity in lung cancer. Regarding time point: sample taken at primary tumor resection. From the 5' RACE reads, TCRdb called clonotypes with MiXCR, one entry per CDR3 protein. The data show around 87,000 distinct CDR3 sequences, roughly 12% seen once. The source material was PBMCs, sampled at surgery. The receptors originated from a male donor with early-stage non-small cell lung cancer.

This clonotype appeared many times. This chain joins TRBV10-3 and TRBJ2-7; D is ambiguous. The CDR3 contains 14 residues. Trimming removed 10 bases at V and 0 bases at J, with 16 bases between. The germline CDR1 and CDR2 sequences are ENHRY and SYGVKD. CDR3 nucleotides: TGTGCCAGCAGGAGAGAACAGAGCTCCTACGAGCAGTACTTC. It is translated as CASRREQSSYEQYF.

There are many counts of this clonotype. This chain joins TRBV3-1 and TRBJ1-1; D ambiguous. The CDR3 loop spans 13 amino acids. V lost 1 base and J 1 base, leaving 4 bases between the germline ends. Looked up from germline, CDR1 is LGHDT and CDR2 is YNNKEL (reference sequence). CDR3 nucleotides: TGTGCCAGCAGCCAAGGTTGGAACACTGAAGCTTTCTTT. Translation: CASSQGWNTEAFF.

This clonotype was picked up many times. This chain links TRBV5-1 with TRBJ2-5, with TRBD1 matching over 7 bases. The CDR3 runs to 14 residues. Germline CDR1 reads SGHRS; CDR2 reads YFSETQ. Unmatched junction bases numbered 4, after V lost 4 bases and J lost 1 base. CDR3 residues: CASSLGTAQETQYF. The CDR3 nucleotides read TGCGCCAGCAGCCTCGGGACAGCCCAAGAGACCCAGTACTTC.

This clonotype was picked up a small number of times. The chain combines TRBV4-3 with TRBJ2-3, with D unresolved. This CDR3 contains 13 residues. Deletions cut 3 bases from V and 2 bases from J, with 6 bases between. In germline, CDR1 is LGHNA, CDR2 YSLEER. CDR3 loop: CASSHGDTDTQYF. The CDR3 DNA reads TGCGCCAGCAGCCATGGCGACACAGATACGCAGTATTTT.

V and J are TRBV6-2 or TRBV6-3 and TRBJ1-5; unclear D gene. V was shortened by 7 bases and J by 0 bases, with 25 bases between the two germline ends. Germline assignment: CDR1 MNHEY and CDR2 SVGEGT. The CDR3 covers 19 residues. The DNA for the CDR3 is TGTGCCAGCACCCTTAAGCCGCAGAGACTGCCGTATAGCAATCAGCCCCAGCATTTT. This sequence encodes CASTLKPQRLPYSNQPQHF.

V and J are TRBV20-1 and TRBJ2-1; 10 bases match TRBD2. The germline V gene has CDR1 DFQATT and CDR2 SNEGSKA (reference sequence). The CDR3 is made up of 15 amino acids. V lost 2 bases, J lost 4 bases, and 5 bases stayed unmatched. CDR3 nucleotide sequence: TGCAGTGCTAGATATACTAGCGGGGTTTACAATGAGCAGTTCTTC. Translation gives CSARYTSGVYNEQFF.

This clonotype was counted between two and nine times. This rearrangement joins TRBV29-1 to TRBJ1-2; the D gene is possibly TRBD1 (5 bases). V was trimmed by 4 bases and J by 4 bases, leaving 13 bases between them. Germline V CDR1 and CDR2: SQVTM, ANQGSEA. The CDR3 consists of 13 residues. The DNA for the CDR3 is TGCAGCGTTGGTTCAGGGTACGGCTATGGCTACACCTTC. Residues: CSVGSGYGYGYTF.

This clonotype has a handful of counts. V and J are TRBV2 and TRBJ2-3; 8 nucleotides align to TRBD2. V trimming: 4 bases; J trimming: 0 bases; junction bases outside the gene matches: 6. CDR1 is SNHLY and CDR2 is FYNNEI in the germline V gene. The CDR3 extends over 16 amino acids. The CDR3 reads CASSVSRGRSTDTQYF. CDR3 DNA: TGTGCCAGCAGTGTTTCTCGCGGGAGGAGCACAGATACGCAGTATTTT.